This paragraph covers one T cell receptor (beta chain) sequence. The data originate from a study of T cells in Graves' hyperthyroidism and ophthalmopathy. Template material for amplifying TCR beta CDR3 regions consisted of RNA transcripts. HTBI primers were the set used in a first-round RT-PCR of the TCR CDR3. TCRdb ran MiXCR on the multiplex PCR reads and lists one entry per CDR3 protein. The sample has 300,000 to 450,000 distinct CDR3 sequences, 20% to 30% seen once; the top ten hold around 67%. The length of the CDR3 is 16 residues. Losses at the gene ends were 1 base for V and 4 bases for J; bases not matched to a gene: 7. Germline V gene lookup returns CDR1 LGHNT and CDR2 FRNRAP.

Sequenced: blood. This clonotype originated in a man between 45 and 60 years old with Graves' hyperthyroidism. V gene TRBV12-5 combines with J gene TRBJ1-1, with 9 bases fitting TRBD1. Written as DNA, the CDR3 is TGTGCTAGTGGTTTGGACGAACAGGGGGCCGGCACTGAAGCTTTCTTT. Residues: CASGLDEQGAGTEAFF.